This T cell receptor beta chain emerged from a study of cytomegalovirus exposure and HLA in healthy donors listed by TCRdb under 2017. Background on the whole study: An earlier analysis of roughly 570 of the donors reported roughly 300 Gb of sequence data and approximately 120 million unique TCR beta sequences obtained from some 200 million T cells. Approximately 310 gigabases of sequencing data and roughly 80 million unique TCR sequences made up an early release that covered nearly 650 HLA-typed donors. Among the approximately 400 genotyped donors, about 83% belonged to the genetic ancestry cluster associated with self-reported Caucasian donors. The study aimed to test whether cataloging public T cell receptors could reveal signatures of past pathogen exposure. The study used immunosequencing to profile the T cell repertoires of 670 or so subjects and linked those repertoires to cytomegalovirus serostatus. A separate validation cohort of 100 to 150 different subjects was used in addition to the roughly 620-subject first cohort. High-throughput TCR immunosequencing, statistical association of individual TCRs with disease status, and machine learning were combined to predict cytomegalovirus infection status. In a later analysis, previously published TCR beta repertoires from 670 or so donors were re-analyzed and high-resolution HLA genotyping was added so that TCR occurrence patterns could be studied. The later analysis used no new phenotypic data to find candidate immune exposures, relying instead on TCR beta sequences and their occurrence across donors. An earlier analysis of 587 of the donors used high-throughput TCR beta sequencing to judge whether each TCR beta V gene segment behaved as functional or pseudogenic. Donor age, sex, ethnicity and CMV serostatus were compiled together with the repertoire data. Genome-wide SNP genotypes for about 65% of the roughly 700 donors were used in a later genetic analysis, which treated that subset as a discovery cohort. All discovery cohort repertoires had been generated on a single sequencing platform. HLA typing included class I and class II loci at four-digit resolution. Typing coverage differed by locus: A, B, C, DRB1 and DQB1 were typed in roughly 620-630 donors, DQA1 in 522, DPA1 in approximately 610, and DPB1 in approximately 450. A few DR-DQ haplotypes were treated as single units for association and clustering because of strong linkage in the cohort. On average, around 230,000 unique TCR beta nucleotide sequences were sequenced per donor among a few hundred genotyped donors of the cohort, with around 19% of those sequences being non-productive. What the research found in general, with its limitations: Linkage disequilibrium might explain the correlated functional status among segregating V segments, but an unknown experimental factor could not be excluded. Compared with equally common non-associated chains, HLA-associated TCR beta chains in a later analysis were more clonally expanded and had lower generation probabilities. According to the authors, the approach could potentially be generalized to other disease states and immunological phenotypes. Some IMGT-functional V segments, including TRBV6-2 and TRBV6-3, could not be told apart with the 87-base-pair reads, so those segments were excluded. In a later analysis, TCR association rates were found to vary across HLA loci, with the most associated TCRs seen for DRB1 alleles and the fewest for HLA-C alleles. Several of the top co-occurrence clusters appeared to be linked to parvovirus B19, influenza, CMV and Epstein-Barr virus, according to a later analysis. Because counts were too low, about 17 rarely observed V segments, including chromosome 9 orphons, were excluded from the earlier analysis of a few hundred of the donors. V-gene and J-gene trimming of TCR beta chains was associated with a missense DCLRE1C variant in a later genetic analysis, and the association was replicated in an independent cohort. Most TCR sequences were observed very rarely across donors, whereas some public TCRs were present in many individuals. In vitro tests confirmed that three of the cytomegalovirus-associated TCR beta chains recognize cytomegalovirus antigens. Specific HLA alleles were associated with more than 15,000 TCR beta sequences at a false discovery rate of 0.05 in a later analysis. A cluster of highly shared sequence variants was judged likely to represent a technical artifact of the sequencing pipeline. The presence/absence analyses assumed that sequencing depth was roughly uniform across donors, and that assumption may not be true. For the cohort, immune exposure information was limited to CMV serostatus. The classifier was reported to diagnose cytomegalovirus status with high specificity and sensitivity in both the original cohort and the validation cohort. A further reported finding was that TCR beta sequences accurately predicted the HLA-A and HLA-B alleles for most subjects in the first cohort. Only TCR beta chains were sequenced in this cohort, and the absence of alpha or paired-chain data limited detectable features. A later genetic analysis reported fewer N-insertions in productive TCRs among donors in an Asian-associated ancestry cluster than the roughly 650-donor mean. Because some donors lacked HLA typing at each locus, the association tests relied only on the typed subset. According to a later analysis, most CMV-associated TCR beta chains appeared to be HLA-restricted, and the HLA associations seemed to be driven largely by CMV exposure. When HLA alleles, especially DR and DQ, strongly co-occurred, TCR associations were difficult to assign to individual alleles. In an earlier analysis of 587 of the donors, most TCR beta V segments appeared in productive rearrangements about 87% or about 30% of the time, broadly matching IMGT annotations. The study gave a list of more than 150 TCR beta chains associated with cytomegalovirus.

Library creation used the immunoSEQ multiplex PCR assay. For the multiplex PCR, a mixture combining 60 forward primers for TCR Vbeta segments and 13 reverse primers for TCR Jbeta segments was used. The CDR3 region of rearranged TCR beta genes was amplified from genomic DNA with a multiplex PCR assay. On the Illumina HiSeq System, the amplified TCR beta libraries were sequenced as 87-base-pair reads. The original pipeline was this. A later analysis tallied some 79 million unique TCR beta chains across the 700 or so repertoires, and about 12 million of those chains were shared by two or more donors. Raw reads were error-corrected and collapsed into unique sequences with a nearest-neighbor algorithm that merged closely related sequences to remove PCR and sequencing errors. To assign V, D and J gene segments, CDR3 sequences were aligned to IMGT reference sequences. For a sequence to be retained, a match of at least six nucleotides to both a V gene segment and a J gene segment was required. A rearrangement was called productive if the CDR3 had no stop codons and remained in frame with V and J, and every other rearrangement was called non-productive. Following IMGT convention, CDR3 was defined as the stretch from the second conserved V-encoded cysteine up to the conserved J-encoded phenylalanine. In an earlier analysis of around 540 of the donors, sequences lacking an unambiguous match to a single V gene segment were excluded. In an earlier analysis of approximately 590 of the donors, a V segment was called functional when productive rearrangements were above 56.7%, and segregating when the standard deviation between donors exceeded 5%. A statistical classification framework was built for diagnosing cytomegalovirus status from the catalog of TCR beta chain sequences. V and J gene assignment, in a later analysis, came from comparing TCR nucleotide sequences with IMGT/GENE-DB human TR gene sequences. A later analysis assigned CDR3 sequences and most-parsimonious VDJ recombination scenarios with the TCRdist pipeline. In a later analysis, each TCR beta chain was defined by its CDR3 amino acid sequence together with its V-gene family, and reads lacking a unique V-gene family were excluded. A later analysis removed several hundred highly shared, low-generation-probability nucleotide sequences to deal with suspected cross-contamination and a sequencing artifact. In a later analysis, a clonal expansion index was calculated for each public chain from normalized within-repertoire ranks of inferred template counts. In a later analysis, generation probabilities were computed with a VDJ recombination model fitted to out-of-frame rearrangements, and the resulting probabilities were checked against IGoR. In a later analysis, TCR-TCR, TCR-HLA and TCR-CMV co-occurrence was scored with hypergeometric tests, and a repertoire-size bias correction was applied to TCR pairs. In a later analysis, false discovery rates were estimated by permuting HLA or CMV assignments 20 times. In a later analysis, co-occurring TCRs were grouped using DBSCAN, and TCRdist sequence similarity was added for clustering within HLA-allele-positive subsets. Repertoires with fewer than 30,000 or more than 120,000 public chains were left out of co-occurrence clustering, as were about 5 repertoires with anomalous nucleotide sharing. Entries here come from immuneACCESS through TCRdb and include only in-frame sequences with V and J called. Some clones fail to appear in such tables; in the studies checked, an unresolved V gene covers under half of the shortfall, and the cause of the remainder is unknown. D and trimming come from the DNA, and the V and J calls and clone size come from that table. In this sample the table shows 150,000 to 200,000 clones, 75% to 85% of which occur a single time. The biggest ten clones account for over 12% of the sample.

A note on this clone: No antigen is known for it. No clone much larger than this one lies a single base away; base qualities are absent.

The cohort comprised fewer than 750 healthy bone marrow donors. At the time of sampling, every cohort member was nominally healthy, though immune exposures that went unrecorded were likely present. The donor tested CMV seropositive, placing the donor among the 250 to 350 seropositive members of the cohort. A peripheral blood sample was collected from each donor, and TCR beta sequencing was performed on peripheral blood mononuclear cells. Genomic DNA was extracted from the blood cell samples with the Qiagen DNeasy Blood Extraction Kit. Germline trimming amounts to 5 bases on V and 4 bases on J, with 3 as the count of junction bases outside the gene matches. The CDR3 starts with the cysteine, ends with the phenylalanine, and has 14 residues. Only the CDR3 region is kept as DNA, spanning 42 bases read in frame from base 1. CDR1 and CDR2 were assigned from the germline V gene as SGHNT and YENEEA.

The sequence was collected from a woman aged 30 to 39 in good health and CMV-seropositive. Sequencing was done on a sample of PBMCs. The sequence is built from TRBV11-3 and TRBJ2-1; 9 nucleotides in the junction match TRBD2. The DNA reads as follows: TGTGCCAGCAGCCTTAGCGGGGGATACAATGAGCAGTTCTTC. Translated, this gives CASSLSGGYNEQFF. The full variable domain, completed from the reference TRBV11-3 and TRBJ2-1 proteins outside the CDR3, reads EAGVVQSPRYKIIEKKQPVAFWCNPISGHNTLYWYLQNLGQGPELLIRYENEEAVDDSQLPKDRFSAERLKGVDSTLKIQPAELGDSAVYLCASSLSGGYNEQFFGPGTRLTVL.